This T cell receptor (beta chain) emerged from a study of regulatory T cells in long-lasting Graves disease. Study-level information: Antithyroid drugs had been given to newly diagnosed Graves' patients for under 3 months. General study findings and limits: Newly diagnosed Graves' patients exceeded persistent ones in TCR diversity.

Researchers made TCR beta libraries by using iRepertoire HTBI primers and running Arm-PCR on CDR3 regions. MiXCR, run by TCRdb on the multiplex PCR reads, gives a single entry per CDR3 protein. Here the sample spans about 420,000 distinct CDR3 sequences, over 15% being singletons. This clonotype was seen repeatedly, ten times or more. Its antigen remains unknown. Per the germline V gene, CDR1 is SGHVS and CDR2 is FQNEAQ. Between the trimmed V and J ends, which lost 5 bases and 6 bases, there was a span of 11 bases. This CDR3 comprises 12 residues. Described time point: newly diagnosed GD, antithyroid drugs for less than 3 months. The TCR library was prepared using RNA isolated from PBMCs. This sample also appeared in a second study, on T cells in Graves' hyperthyroidism and ophthalmopathy. According to that study: Through a model of 13 V-J features, ophthalmopathy was separated from stable hyperthyroidism. Model-based prediction identified ophthalmopathy a median about 6 months prior to its onset.

The sample in question was peripheral blood mononuclear cells (PBMCs), obtained at new diagnosis, from a patient treated with antithyroid drugs. This clonotype originated in a woman aged 18-29 years with Graves disease. The chain links TRBV7-8 to TRBJ2-7; no definite D call. The CDR3 spells CASSLGYTEQYF. CDR3 in DNA: TGTGCCAGCAGCCTGGGGTACACCGAGCAGTACTTC.